A selection of T cell receptor beta chains follows, all from one sample in a study of T cell changes during pregnancy in multiple sclerosis. The data were produced by immunoSEQ multiplex PCR, yet TCRdb's version contains in-frame clones alone and is incomplete. The table includes 33,000 or so clones, roughly 87% detected once. This sample comprised CD8+ T cells from peripheral blood mononuclear cells, obtained in the third trimester of pregnancy. Receptor source: a female donor with multiple sclerosis, enrolled in a pregnancy study. CDR3s include the opening cysteine and the closing phenylalanine or tryptophan. Not every row has a clone size; where given, it reads once, few, many or a size class.

j_call: TRBJ1-4; v_call: TRBV9; clone_size: once; cdr3_aa: CASSAAGGTNEKLFF
j_call: TRBJ1-1; v_call: TRBV7-9; clone_size: -; cdr3_aa: CASSLQGRMNTEAFF
j_call: TRBJ2-7; v_call: TRBV5-1; clone_size: -; cdr3_aa: CASRPTSAVPYEQYF
j_call: TRBJ2-5; v_call: TRBV9; clone_size: -; cdr3_aa: CASSEGPSGSGAQYF
j_call: TRBJ2-3; v_call: TRBV15; clone_size: -; cdr3_aa: CATSTWTSLGVGTQYF
j_call: TRBJ1-4; v_call: TRBV4-2; clone_size: once; cdr3_aa: CASSQGTAIRTNEKLFF
j_call: TRBJ2-2; v_call: TRBV15; clone_size: -; cdr3_aa: CATSKGQGSTGELFF
j_call: TRBJ2-1; v_call: TRBV9; clone_size: -; cdr3_aa: CASGEYEQFF
j_call: TRBJ2-1; v_call: TRBV6-6; clone_size: -; cdr3_aa: CASYHRTSGSNEQFF
j_call: TRBJ2-5; v_call: TRBV7-2; clone_size: -; cdr3_aa: CASSRTRQETQYF
j_call: TRBJ1-2; v_call: TRBV29-1; clone_size: -; cdr3_aa: CSVAGTGGSSYGYTF
j_call: TRBJ2-7; v_call: TRBV27; clone_size: -; cdr3_aa: CASKSSYEQYF
j_call: TRBJ1-3; v_call: TRBV6-5; clone_size: -; cdr3_aa: CASSYSDTGNTIYF
j_call: TRBJ2-7; v_call: TRBV19; clone_size: -; cdr3_aa: CASSAGVVHEQYF
j_call: TRBJ2-7; v_call: TRBV5-1; clone_size: -; cdr3_aa: CASSWGRTGFKDEQYF
j_call: TRBJ2-3; v_call: TRBV4-1; clone_size: -; cdr3_aa: CASSQDGRTDTQYF
j_call: TRBJ1-3; v_call: TRBV30; clone_size: -; cdr3_aa: CAWSVKVGLGNTIYF
j_call: TRBJ1-5; v_call: TRBV5-6; clone_size: few; cdr3_aa: CASSVGGGPQHF
j_call: TRBJ2-7; v_call: TRBV5-6; clone_size: -; cdr3_aa: CASSLDMTYEQYF
j_call: TRBJ1-4; v_call: TRBV28; clone_size: -; cdr3_aa: CASSLLVDSEKLFF
j_call: TRBJ2-1; v_call: TRBV5-4; clone_size: -; cdr3_aa: CASSLEGGHYNEQFF
j_call: TRBJ1-1; v_call: TRBV7-6; clone_size: -; cdr3_aa: CASSQGTGGTEAFF
j_call: TRBJ2-7; v_call: TRBV29-1; clone_size: -; cdr3_aa: CSVGYQGAPYEQYF